This T cell receptor beta chain was sequenced for a study of CD8+ T cells in alopecia areata (dated by TCRdb to between 2017 and 2018). As for the study more broadly: Treated patients were enrolled in an open-label pilot trial of oral tofacitinib at 5 to 10 mg twice daily for moderate-to-severe alopecia areata. Patients stayed on tofacitinib for 6 to 18 months and then had 6 months of follow-up off drug so that delayed response and recurrence could be assessed. In treated patients, disease severity was measured using the SALT score, which gives the percentage of scalp surface area affected. The study used high-throughput TCRbeta sequencing to examine T cell clonal expansion in alopecia areata, in both the C3H/HeJ mouse model and human patients. Scalp tissue and sorted CD4+ and CD8+ peripheral blood T cells from patchy and totalis/universalis alopecia areata patients and from healthy controls were covered by human TCRbeta sequencing. Patients on tofacitinib were biopsied at baseline and after 4 and 24 weeks of treatment, and several of the patients also had a later scalp biopsy. Scalp clonality was compared among normal scalp (n=4), patchy alopecia areata scalp (n=8), and alopecia totalis/universalis scalp (n=8). RNA came from the PAXgene miRNA kit for fixed scalp, the miRNeasy kit for PBMCs, and the RNeasy kit for mouse skin. TCRbeta CDR3 regions were amplified by immunoSEQ multiplex PCR with 35 Vbeta forward and 13 Jbeta reverse primers.

Remarks on this clone: The target of this receptor is not known. Base qualities were left out, and no much larger clone turns up one base away.

The time point label, read with the paper, signifies: more than 3 weeks on oral tofacitinib. The sample's treatment or condition label is to be understood as: oral pan-JAK inhibitor, 5-10 mg twice daily. Lesional scalp punch biopsies and peripheral blood were collected from alopecia areata patients. PBMCs were isolated by density centrifugation and stained for CD3, CD4 and CD8, and CD4+ and CD8+ T cells were sorted on a FACSAria. Beyond this particular receptor, the publication reports: The treated cohort was small, with a single nonresponder, so links between baseline CD8+ expansion and response need larger studies. Unlike mouse skin, where gammadelta T cells dominate, normal human skin contains resident alphabeta T cells that get sequenced too, which complicates analysis of the scalp TCR repertoire. Scalp clonality and the number of expanded CD8+ clones among the top 100 scalp clones were significantly decreased by tofacitinib. During tofacitinib treatment, many expanded lesional clones remained in scalp and blood, and this persistence may partly explain relapse after treatment is stopped. TCR sequences shared between patients were less clear than in mice, possibly partly because of HLA diversity in the patient population. Lesional scalp, especially in alopecia totalis/universalis, showed higher clonality and more expanded CD8+ clones than normal scalp, suggesting antigenic drive.

Library construction relied on the immunoSEQ multiplex PCR assay. To provide template for TCR sequencing, every sample had RNA extracted and reverse transcribed into cDNA. First-strand cDNA was synthesized with SuperScript III using a 2:1 mix of oligo-dT and random hexamers. Amplification bias was assessed with a synthetic immune receptor repertoire, and residual bias was removed computationally. Regarding the original processing steps: Raw reads were preprocessed to remove errors, and CDR3 was defined according to IMGT conventions as the region from the conserved cysteine to phenylalanine. To get clonality, Shannon entropy was normalized by log2 of the number of productive unique TCRs and the result was subtracted from 1. CD4 or CD8 identity of scalp clones was inferred by cross-referencing scalp TCRbeta sequences with sorted blood CD4 and CD8 repertoires. TCRdb retrieved this table from immuneACCESS and kept in-frame rearrangements only. Not all clones are present; in checked studies, unresolved V genes account for under half, and no reason is known for the remainder. V, J and clone size were drawn from that table, and D and trimming were deduced from the DNA. The sample table holds some 150,000 clones, of which roughly nine tenths were seen once. About 13% of the sample is taken by the ten largest.

The germline ends are 13 bases apart after V is trimmed by 8 bases and J by 0 bases. The germline V gene provides CDR1 SNHLY and CDR2 FYNNEI. The CDR3 has 15 amino acids, counting the end cysteine and phenylalanine. Left in the record is the CDR3 DNA by itself, 45 bases read in frame from the first base. In this chain, TRBV2 is recombined with TRBJ1-4; matching of 6 bases hints at TRBD1 as the D gene. Sequenced here: CD8+ T cells sorted from blood, sampled at week 4, from a patient treated with tofacitinib. The TCR comes from a human donor with alopecia areata. Read as DNA, the sequence is TGTGCCAGCGCCGGGACACGAGCAACTAATGAAAAACTGTTTTTT. This gives the protein CASAGTRATNEKLFF.